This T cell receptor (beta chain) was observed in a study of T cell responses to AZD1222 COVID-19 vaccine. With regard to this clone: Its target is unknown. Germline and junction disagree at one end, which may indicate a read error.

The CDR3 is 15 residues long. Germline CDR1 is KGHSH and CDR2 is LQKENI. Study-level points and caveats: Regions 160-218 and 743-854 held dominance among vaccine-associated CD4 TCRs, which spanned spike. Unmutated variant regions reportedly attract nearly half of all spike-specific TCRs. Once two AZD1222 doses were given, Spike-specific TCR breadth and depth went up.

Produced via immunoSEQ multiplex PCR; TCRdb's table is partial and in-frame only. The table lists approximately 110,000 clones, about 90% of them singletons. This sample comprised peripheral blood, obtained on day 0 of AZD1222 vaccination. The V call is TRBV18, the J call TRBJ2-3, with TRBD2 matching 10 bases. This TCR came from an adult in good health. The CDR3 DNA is TGTGCCACCTCACTAGCGGGACAAAGCACAGATACGCAGTATTTT. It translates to CATSLAGQSTDTQYF. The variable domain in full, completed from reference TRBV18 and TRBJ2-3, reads NAGVMQNPRHLVRRRGQEARLRCSPMKGHSHVYWYRQLPEEGLKFMVYLQKENIIDESGMPKERFSAEFPKEGPSILRIQQVVRGDSAAYFCATSLAGQSTDTQYFGPGTRLTVL.